These T cell receptor beta chains were read from a single sample in a study of T-cell memory formation after mild COVID-19. MiXCR, run by TCRdb on the 5' RACE reads, gives a single entry per CDR3 protein. This table has about 290,000 distinct CDR3 sequences, 15% to 20% appearing once. The material sequenced was PBMCs or a T cell subset sorted from them (not recorded which). All receptors come from a man between 18 and 35 years old who had mild COVID-19 (a few samples of this study predate the infection). Cell type and time point are not known. The conserved cysteine and the conserved F or W are not part of the CDR3 here.

V gene,J gene,CDR3 protein
TRBV7-3,TRBJ2-3,ASSARGGGTDTQY
TRBV4-2,TRBJ2-1,ATSFVGDEQF
TRBV7-9,TRBJ2-7,ASSRRSRQHEQY
TRBV6-2/TRBV6-3,TRBJ2-3,ASYRGRGTDTQY
TRBV5-1,TRBJ2-5,ASSWNPGLQETQY
TRBV7-9,TRBJ2-7,ASSLPTQDRLA
TRBV20-1,TRBJ2-5,SATWLAGRETQY
TRBV5-1,TRBJ2-2,ASSHPPGTGGANTGELF
TRBV7-9,TRBJ1-2,ASSSQGPANYGYT
TRBV10-3,TRBJ2-5,AISDSWGRETQY